Below, one T cell receptor (beta chain) is given with its context. This clonotype occurred a few times. Its target antigen remains unknown. Base qualities were left out, and no much larger clone turns up one base away. This entry belongs to a study of CD8 T cells in ankylosing spondylitis (TCRdb year 2017). With respect to the entire study: To find TCR variants linked to disease, the study profiled T cell receptor beta repertoires in ankylosing spondylitis patients and healthy donors. The full study cohort was made up of over 20 ankylosing spondylitis patients and 108 healthy donors. Peripheral blood was sampled, and synovial fluid was additionally collected from ankylosing spondylitis patients.

TCRdb records Illumina HiSeq 2500 as the sequencer. Quantitative 5'-RACE with molecular barcodes was the method used to prepare the TCR beta libraries. For the original study's pipeline: A new computational method based on a probabilistic model of VDJ rearrangement was used to identify disease-linked TCR variants. TCRdb's own reprocessing of the public reads used fastp at Q25 and MiXCR and kept productive beta chains. Each entry is one CDR3 protein sequence, shown with its most common DNA and genes. The V and J calls reflect TCRdb's pipeline rather than the authors' work. The table for this sample lists some 350,000 distinct CDR3 sequences; 14% to 15% of them were counted only once. The top ten hold about 1.1% of the sample. V and J lose 2 bases and 0 bases, and a span of 8 bases separates them. Via the germline V gene, CDR1 is SQVTM and CDR2 ANQGSEA. The cysteine opens and the phenylalanine closes a CDR3 of 14 amino acids. CDR3 DNA only is kept here, 42 bases in frame from base 1.

Overall results and qualifications from the work: The disease-linked clones had a CD8+ phenotype and were found at relatively low frequencies in peripheral blood. A TCR beta motif made up of roughly eight highly homologous amino acid variants appeared to be characteristic of blood from ankylosing spondylitis patients. The disease-linked clones were reported to be significantly enriched in matched synovial fluid samples from ankylosing spondylitis patients. Some TCR beta motif variants had previously been reported in synovial fluid and blood of reactive arthritis patients, which suggested common disease-initiation mechanisms.

This receptor was identified in a male donor with ankylosing spondylitis or in good health (not recorded which). The sequenced material came from blood, either unsorted or a sorted T cell fraction (not recorded which). The sequence is built from TRBV29-1 and TRBJ1-3; no D segment can be confidently identified. The CDR3 corresponds to CSVETAISGNTIYF. The sequence in DNA is TGCAGCGTTGAAACAGCCATCTCTGGAAACACCATATATTTT.